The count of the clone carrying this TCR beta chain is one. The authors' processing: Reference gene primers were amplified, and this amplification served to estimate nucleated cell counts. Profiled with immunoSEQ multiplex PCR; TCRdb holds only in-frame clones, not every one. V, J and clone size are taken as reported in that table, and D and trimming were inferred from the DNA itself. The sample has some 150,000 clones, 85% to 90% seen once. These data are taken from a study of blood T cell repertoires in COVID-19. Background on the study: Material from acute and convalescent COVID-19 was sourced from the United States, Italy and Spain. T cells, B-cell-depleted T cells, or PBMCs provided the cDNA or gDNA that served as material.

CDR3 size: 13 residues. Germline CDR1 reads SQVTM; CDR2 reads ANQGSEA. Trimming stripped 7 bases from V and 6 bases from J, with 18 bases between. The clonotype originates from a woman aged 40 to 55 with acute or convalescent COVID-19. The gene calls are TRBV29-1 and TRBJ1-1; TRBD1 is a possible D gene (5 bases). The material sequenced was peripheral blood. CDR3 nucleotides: TGCAGCGCACAGACAGTTCAAGTATCTGAAGCTTTCTTT. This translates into CSAQTVQVSEAFF.